The 6 T cell receptor beta chains given below trace back to one sample, sequenced in a study of T-cell memory formation after mild COVID-19. TCRdb itself ran the 5' RACE reads through MiXCR, one entry per CDR3 protein. The repertoire has 110,000 to 150,000 distinct CDR3 sequences, less than 25% of them found once; the top ten carry around 24%. Sequenced sample: PBMCs or a T cell subset sorted from them (not recorded which). The receptors originated from an adult woman who had mild COVID-19 (a few samples of this study predate the infection). Cell type and time point are not known.

The J gene is TRBJ1-1, the V gene TRBV7-9; D unclear. CDR3 length: 14 residues. From germline, CDR1 is SEHNR and CDR2 FQNEAQ (reference sequence). V lost 7 bases and J 3 bases, leaving 15 bases between the germline ends. The chain's CDR3 is CASNGLGGDTEAFF. CDR3 nucleotide sequence: TGTGCCAGCAACGGCCTGGGCGGGGACACTGAAGCTTTCTTT.

This clonotype was found a few times. The chain employs TRBV5-1 and TRBJ2-5; D may be TRBD1 or TRBD2 (5 bases each). The length of the CDR3 is 15 residues. Germline V gene sequence: CDR1 SGHRS, CDR2 YFSETQ. V lost 7 bases, J lost 5 bases, and 21 bases lay in between. The CDR3, as DNA: TGCGCCAGCCTCCTTTCAGGGCTCAGCGGCGAGACCCAGTACTTC. Residues: CASLLSGLSGETQYF.

The chain recombines TRBV3-1 with TRBJ2-7; TRBD2 matches at 14 bases. CDR3 length: 19 amino acids. Germline CDR1 is LGHDT and CDR2 is YNNKEL (reference sequence). Losses at the gene ends were 4 bases for V and 0 bases for J; bases not matched to a gene: 11. CDR3 region: CASSLDPGLAGVNSYEQYF. CDR3 DNA: TGTGCCAGCAGCCTCGACCCGGGACTAGCGGGAGTCAACTCCTACGAGCAGTACTTC.

This clonotype has more than one count but fewer than ten. V gene TRBV20-1 combines with J gene TRBJ2-3; TRBD2 matches 9 bases. V shed 5 bases, J shed 2 bases, and the junction held 11 bases outside the gene matches. In germline, CDR1 is DFQATT, CDR2 SNEGSKA (reference sequence). The CDR3 extends over 16 amino acids. The CDR3 is CSAFGPSGIYTDTQYF. CDR3 DNA sequence: TGCAGTGCTTTTGGGCCTAGCGGGATTTACACAGATACGCAGTATTTT.

The chain joins TRBV7-2 to TRBJ1-1; tentative D call: TRBD1 (5 bases). Germline loops: CDR1 SGHTA, CDR2 FQGNSA. The CDR3 has 16 residues. Trimming took off 5 bases at V and 5 bases at J, with 21 bases between the two ends. As DNA, the CDR3 is TGTGCCAGCAGCCTGACCCTCGGGGGATGGAGTACTGAAGCTTTCTTT. As protein: CASSLTLGGWSTEAFF.

This chain uses TRBV3-1 with TRBJ2-7; 13 nucleotides agree with TRBD2. V lost 4 bases and J lost 5; bases outside the gene matches: 11. The CDR3 is made up of 17 amino acids. Germline lookup yields CDR1 LGHDT and CDR2 YNNKEL (reference sequence). CDR3 residues: CASSPHGGLAGSDEQYF. CDR3 DNA: TGTGCCAGCAGCCCCCACGGGGGACTAGCGGGATCGGACGAGCAGTACTTC.